This T cell receptor (beta chain) was sequenced during a study of T cell repertoires in ileal Crohn's disease. This clone came up a few times. This sample's time point: neoterminal ileum biopsy at postoperative endoscopy, about 6 months after surgery. This CDR3 is built from 12 residues. Germline V gene data show CDR1 as SGHRS and CDR2 as YFSETQ. V lost 0 bases and J lost 13, with 13 bases in between. Profiled with immunoSEQ multiplex PCR; TCRdb holds only in-frame clones, not every one. The repertoire consists of roughly 5,300 clones, with roughly 80% occurring once and the leading ten covering about a third.

V usage is TRBV5-1 and J usage is TRBJ2-5, with a tentative D call TRBD2 (5 bases). Sample: ileal tissue. This receptor was identified in an adult with Crohn's disease. Written as DNA, the CDR3 is TGCGCCAGCAGCTTGGAATCCGGGATAGCGTACTTC. Protein sequence: CASSLESGIAYF. The full variable domain, completed using reference TRBV5-1 and TRBJ2-5, is KAGVTQTPRYLIKTRGQQVTLSCSPISGHRSVSWYQQTPGQGLQFLFEYFSETQRNKGNFPGRFSGRQFSNSRSEMNVSTLELGDSALYLCASSLESGIAYFGPGTRLLVL.